These T cell receptor beta chains were read from a single sample in a study of blood T cell repertoires in COVID-19. Clones were sequenced by immunoSEQ multiplex PCR, and TCRdb holds only the in-frame ones, with some missing. The sample has about 240,000 clones, approximately 90% seen once. The sample was PBMCs or T cells enriched from blood (not recorded which). Every receptor here comes from a woman under 40 who had recovered from COVID-19. Both conserved end residues are part of each CDR3. Rows give clone size only sometimes, using once, few, many, or a class for an expanded clone.

cdr3_aa clone_size v_call
CASSYSGQLNTEAFF . TRBV6-6
CSARAVTEAFF once TRBV20-1
CASSLSPGQGFHNEQFF . TRBV27
CSARGFYGYTF few TRBV20-1
CASRSRDTQPQHF few TRBV2
CASSLRDRRNTIYF . TRBV7-2
CASSRLREGETQYF . TRBV5-1
CASSTRQGYEQYF . TRBV7-9
CASSRDRPPQGELFF . TRBV7-2
CASSFKYGLEGGYTF . TRBV5-6
CASSLPTGAHGYTF . TRBV5-1
CASSQLAGVSYNEQFF . TRBV28
CASSVDSSGRSEQYF once TRBV9
CASSRDRVNEQYF . TRBV19
CASSQGQPSTDTQYF . TRBV4-3
CASSPSTGGNQPQHF . TRBV27
CASTGAGVSYEQFF . TRBV14
CASSLKLPSGKVEQFF . TRBV7-2
CASSSQGINDNEQFF . TRBV5-4
CASSLSASSYEQYF few TRBV28
CAQGNIYTEAFF . TRBV30
CASSQAKLAERSYEQYF . TRBV4-1
CAWSRRNEQFF few TRBV30
CAWKGEGYEQYF . TRBV30
CASSQGSGEAFF . TRBV3-1/TRBV3-2
CASSESEVDRLYYGYTF . TRBV6-1
CASSLGQGINYGYTF once TRBV7-2
CASSPRDTSYGYTF . TRBV18
CSASGALAGYNEQFF . TRBV20-1
CASSPRLGDRETRHHF . TRBV18
CASSLGGDSTNTEAFF . TRBV5-4